Described below is a single T cell receptor (beta chain) sequence and its context. Its antigen is unknown. The source of the sample is a study of CD8 T cells in ankylosing spondylitis. Researchers built TCR beta libraries using quantitative 5'-RACE with molecular barcodes. In TCRdb, the 5' RACE reads were re-called with MiXCR into one record per CDR3 protein. The table shows roughly 400,000 distinct CDR3 sequences, with around 20% occurring only once. Germline trimming cut 2 bases from V and 7 bases from J; bases unmatched to any gene: 5. Germline CDR1 is SGHTA and CDR2 is FQGTGA. The CDR3 consists of 14 residues. Study-wide findings and caveats: What appeared characteristic of ankylosing spondylitis blood was a TCR beta motif of under 10 highly homologous variants.

The sequenced material came from blood, either unsorted or a sorted T cell fraction (not recorded which). The sequence derives from a male donor with ankylosing spondylitis. The chain combines TRBV7-3 with TRBJ2-1; TRBD1 matches 7 bases. DNA of the CDR3: TGTGCCAGCAGCTTACCCCAGACAGGGAATGAGCAGTTCTTC. Its protein product is CASSLPQTGNEQFF.